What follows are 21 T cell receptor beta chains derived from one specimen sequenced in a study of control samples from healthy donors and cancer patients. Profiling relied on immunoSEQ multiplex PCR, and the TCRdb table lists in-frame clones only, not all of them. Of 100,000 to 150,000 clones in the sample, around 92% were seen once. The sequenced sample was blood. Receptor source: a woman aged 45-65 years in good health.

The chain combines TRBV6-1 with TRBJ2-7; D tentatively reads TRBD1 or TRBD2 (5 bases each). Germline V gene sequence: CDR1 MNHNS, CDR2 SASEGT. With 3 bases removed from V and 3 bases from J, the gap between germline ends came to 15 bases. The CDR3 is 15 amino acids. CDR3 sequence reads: CASSEIGTDFYEQYF. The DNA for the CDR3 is TGTGCCAGCAGTGAGATAGGGACGGATTTCTACGAGCAGTACTTC.

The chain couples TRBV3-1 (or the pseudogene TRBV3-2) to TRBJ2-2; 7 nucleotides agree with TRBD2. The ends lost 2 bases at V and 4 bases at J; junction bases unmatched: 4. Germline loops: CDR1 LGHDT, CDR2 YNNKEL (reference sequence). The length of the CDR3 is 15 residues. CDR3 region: CASSQLTSATGELFF. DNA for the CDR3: TGTGCCAGCAGCCAACTAACTAGCGCCACCGGGGAGCTGTTTTTT.

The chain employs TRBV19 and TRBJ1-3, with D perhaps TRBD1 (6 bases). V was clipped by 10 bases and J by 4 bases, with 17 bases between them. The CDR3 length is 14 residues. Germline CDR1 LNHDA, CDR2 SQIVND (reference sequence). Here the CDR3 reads CATATGLAGNTIYF. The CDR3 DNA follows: TGTGCCACCGCGACAGGTTTGGCCGGAAACACCATATATTTT.

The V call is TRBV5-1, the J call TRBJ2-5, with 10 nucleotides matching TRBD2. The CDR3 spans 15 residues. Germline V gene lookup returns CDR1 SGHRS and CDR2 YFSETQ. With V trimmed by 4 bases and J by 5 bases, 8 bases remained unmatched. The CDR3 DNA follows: TGCGCCAGCAGCGTAAGCGGGGGGGCCTTCGAGACCCAGTACTTC. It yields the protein CASSVSGGAFETQYF.

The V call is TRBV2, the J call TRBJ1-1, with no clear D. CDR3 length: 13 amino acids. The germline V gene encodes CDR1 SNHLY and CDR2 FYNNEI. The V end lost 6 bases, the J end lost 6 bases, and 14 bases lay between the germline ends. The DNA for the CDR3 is TGTGCCAGCAGGACCGGACGAACGTCTGAAGCTTTCTTT. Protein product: CASRTGRTSEAFF.

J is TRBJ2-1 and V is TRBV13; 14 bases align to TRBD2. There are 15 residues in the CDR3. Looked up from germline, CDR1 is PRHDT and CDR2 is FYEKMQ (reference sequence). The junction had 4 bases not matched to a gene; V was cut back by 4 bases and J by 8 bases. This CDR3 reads CASSSGLAGGDEQFF. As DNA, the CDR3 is TGTGCCAGCAGCTCTGGACTAGCGGGAGGCGATGAGCAGTTCTTC.

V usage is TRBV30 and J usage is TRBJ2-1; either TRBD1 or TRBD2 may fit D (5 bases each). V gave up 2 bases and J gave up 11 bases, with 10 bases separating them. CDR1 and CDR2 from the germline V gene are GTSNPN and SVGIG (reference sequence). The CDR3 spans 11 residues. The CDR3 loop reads CAWSTGPKQFF. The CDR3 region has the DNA TGTGCCTGGAGTACGGGACCTAAGCAGTTCTTC.

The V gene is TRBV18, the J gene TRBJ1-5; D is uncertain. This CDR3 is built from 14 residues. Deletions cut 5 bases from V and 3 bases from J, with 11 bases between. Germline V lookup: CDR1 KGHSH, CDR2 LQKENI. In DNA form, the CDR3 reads TGTGCCAGCTCAAGGAATCCGGACAATCAGCCCCAGCATTTT. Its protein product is CASSRNPDNQPQHF.

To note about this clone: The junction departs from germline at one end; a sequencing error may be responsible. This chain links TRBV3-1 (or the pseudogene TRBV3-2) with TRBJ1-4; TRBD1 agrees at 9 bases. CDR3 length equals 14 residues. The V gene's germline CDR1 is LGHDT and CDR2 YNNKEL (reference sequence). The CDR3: CASSNRGHYEKLFF. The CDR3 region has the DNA TGTGCCAGCAGTAACAGGGGGCACTATGAAAAGCTGTTTTTT.

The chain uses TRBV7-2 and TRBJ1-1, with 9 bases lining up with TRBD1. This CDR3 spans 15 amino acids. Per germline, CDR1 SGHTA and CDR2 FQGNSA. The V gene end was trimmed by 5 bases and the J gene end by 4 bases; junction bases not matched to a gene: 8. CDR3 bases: TGTGCCAGCAGCATCCCTAAGACAGGGGGCACTGAAGCTTTCTTT. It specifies CASSIPKTGGTEAFF.

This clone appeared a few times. CDR3 nucleotides: TGTGCCAGCAGGCAGGGGAAGGGGTTAGCCAAAAACATTCAGTACTTC. It yields the protein CASRQGKGLAKNIQYF. V usage is TRBV11-2 and J usage is TRBJ2-4; D is perhaps TRBD1 (6 bases). Trimming pared 6 bases from V and 0 bases from J, leaving 15 bases between. The CDR3 totals 16 residues. Per the germline V gene, CDR1 is SGHAT and CDR2 is FQNNGV.

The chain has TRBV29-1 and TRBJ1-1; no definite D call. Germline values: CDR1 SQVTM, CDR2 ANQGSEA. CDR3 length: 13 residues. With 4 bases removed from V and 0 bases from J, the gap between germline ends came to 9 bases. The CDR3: CSVAEGVNTEAFF. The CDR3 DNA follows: TGCAGCGTTGCGGAGGGCGTGAACACTGAAGCTTTCTTT.

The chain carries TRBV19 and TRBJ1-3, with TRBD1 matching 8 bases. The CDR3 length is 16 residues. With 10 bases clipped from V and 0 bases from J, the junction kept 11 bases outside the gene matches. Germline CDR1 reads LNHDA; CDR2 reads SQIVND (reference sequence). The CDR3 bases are TGTGCCACAAAGCCCGGGGACAGGACCTCTGGAAACACCATATATTTT. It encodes CATKPGDRTSGNTIYF.

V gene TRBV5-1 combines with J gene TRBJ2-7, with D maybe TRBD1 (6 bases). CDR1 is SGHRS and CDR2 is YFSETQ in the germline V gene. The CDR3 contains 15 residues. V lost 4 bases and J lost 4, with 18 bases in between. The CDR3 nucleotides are TGCGCCAGCAGCCCCACCCCGGGACACCGGTACGAGCAGTACTTC. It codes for CASSPTPGHRYEQYF.

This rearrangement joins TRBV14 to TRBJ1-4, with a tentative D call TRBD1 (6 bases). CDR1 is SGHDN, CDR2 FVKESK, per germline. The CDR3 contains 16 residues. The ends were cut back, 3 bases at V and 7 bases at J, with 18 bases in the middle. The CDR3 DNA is TGTGCCAGCAGCCAGGGACTCGGGGGGCGTGGTGAAAAACTGTTTTTT. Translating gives CASSQGLGGRGEKLFF.

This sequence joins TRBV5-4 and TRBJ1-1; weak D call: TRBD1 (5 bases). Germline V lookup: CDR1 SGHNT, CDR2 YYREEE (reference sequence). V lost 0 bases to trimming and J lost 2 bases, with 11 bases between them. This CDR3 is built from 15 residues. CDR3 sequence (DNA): TGTGCCAGCAGCTTGGATCCGGGGGGAAACACTGAAGCTTTCTTT. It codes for CASSLDPGGNTEAFF.

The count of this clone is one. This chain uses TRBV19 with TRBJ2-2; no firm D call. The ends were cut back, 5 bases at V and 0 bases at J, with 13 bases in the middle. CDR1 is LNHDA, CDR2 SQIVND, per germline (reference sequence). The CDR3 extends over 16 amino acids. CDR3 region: CASSRSGGANTGELFF. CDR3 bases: TGTGCCAGTAGTCGTAGTGGCGGAGCGAACACCGGGGAGCTGTTTTTT.

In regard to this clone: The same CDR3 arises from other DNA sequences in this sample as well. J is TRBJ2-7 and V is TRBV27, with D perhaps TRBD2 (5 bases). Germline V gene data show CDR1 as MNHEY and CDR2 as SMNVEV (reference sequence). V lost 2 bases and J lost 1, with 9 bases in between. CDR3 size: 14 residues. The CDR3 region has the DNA TGTGCCAGCAGTTTAAGCCGGGAATCCTACGAGCAGTACTTC. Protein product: CASSLSRESYEQYF.

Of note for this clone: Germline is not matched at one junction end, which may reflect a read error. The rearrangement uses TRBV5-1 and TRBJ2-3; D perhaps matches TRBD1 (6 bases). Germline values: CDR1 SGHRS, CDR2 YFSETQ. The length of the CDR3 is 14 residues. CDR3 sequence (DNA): TGCGCCAGCAGCACCGGGACATGGACAGATGCGCAGTATTTT. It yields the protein CASSTGTWTDAQYF.

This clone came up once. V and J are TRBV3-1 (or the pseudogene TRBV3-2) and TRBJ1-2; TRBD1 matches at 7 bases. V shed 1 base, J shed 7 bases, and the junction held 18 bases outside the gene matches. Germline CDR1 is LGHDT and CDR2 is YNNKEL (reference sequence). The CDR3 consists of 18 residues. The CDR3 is CASSQGAGQALSDRGYTF. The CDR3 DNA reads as TGTGCCAGCAGCCAAGGGGCAGGACAGGCCCTCTCGGATCGTGGCTACACCTTC.

CDR3 coding DNA: TGTGCTAGTGGTTTGACCTGGGTGGGGAGGGACAGGGGTTCACCCCTCCACTTT. This sequence encodes CASGLTWVGRDRGSPLHF. The rearrangement joins TRBV12-5 to TRBJ1-6; 10 positions match TRBD1. With 2 bases clipped from V and 9 bases from J, the junction kept 13 bases outside the gene matches. The CDR3 length is 18 residues. Germline V lookup: CDR1 LGHNT, CDR2 FRNRAP.